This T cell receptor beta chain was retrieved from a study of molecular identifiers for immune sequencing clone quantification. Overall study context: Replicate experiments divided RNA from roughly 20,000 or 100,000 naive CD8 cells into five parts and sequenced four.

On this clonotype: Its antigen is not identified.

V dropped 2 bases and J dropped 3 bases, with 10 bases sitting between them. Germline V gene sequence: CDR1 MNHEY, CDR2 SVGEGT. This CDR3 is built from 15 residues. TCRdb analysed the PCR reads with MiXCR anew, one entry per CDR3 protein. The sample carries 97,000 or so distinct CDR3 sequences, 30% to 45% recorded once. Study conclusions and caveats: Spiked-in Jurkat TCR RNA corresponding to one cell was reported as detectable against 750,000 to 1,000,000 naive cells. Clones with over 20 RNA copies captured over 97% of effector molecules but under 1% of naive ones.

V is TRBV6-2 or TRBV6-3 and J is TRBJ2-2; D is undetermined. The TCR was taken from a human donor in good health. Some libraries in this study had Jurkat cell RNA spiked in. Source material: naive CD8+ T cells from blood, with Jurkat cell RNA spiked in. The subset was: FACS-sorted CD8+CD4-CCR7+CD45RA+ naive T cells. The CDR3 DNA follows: TGTGCCAGCAGTTACGAAGAGCAGTACACCGGGGAGCTGTTTTTT. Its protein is CASSYEEQYTGELFF.